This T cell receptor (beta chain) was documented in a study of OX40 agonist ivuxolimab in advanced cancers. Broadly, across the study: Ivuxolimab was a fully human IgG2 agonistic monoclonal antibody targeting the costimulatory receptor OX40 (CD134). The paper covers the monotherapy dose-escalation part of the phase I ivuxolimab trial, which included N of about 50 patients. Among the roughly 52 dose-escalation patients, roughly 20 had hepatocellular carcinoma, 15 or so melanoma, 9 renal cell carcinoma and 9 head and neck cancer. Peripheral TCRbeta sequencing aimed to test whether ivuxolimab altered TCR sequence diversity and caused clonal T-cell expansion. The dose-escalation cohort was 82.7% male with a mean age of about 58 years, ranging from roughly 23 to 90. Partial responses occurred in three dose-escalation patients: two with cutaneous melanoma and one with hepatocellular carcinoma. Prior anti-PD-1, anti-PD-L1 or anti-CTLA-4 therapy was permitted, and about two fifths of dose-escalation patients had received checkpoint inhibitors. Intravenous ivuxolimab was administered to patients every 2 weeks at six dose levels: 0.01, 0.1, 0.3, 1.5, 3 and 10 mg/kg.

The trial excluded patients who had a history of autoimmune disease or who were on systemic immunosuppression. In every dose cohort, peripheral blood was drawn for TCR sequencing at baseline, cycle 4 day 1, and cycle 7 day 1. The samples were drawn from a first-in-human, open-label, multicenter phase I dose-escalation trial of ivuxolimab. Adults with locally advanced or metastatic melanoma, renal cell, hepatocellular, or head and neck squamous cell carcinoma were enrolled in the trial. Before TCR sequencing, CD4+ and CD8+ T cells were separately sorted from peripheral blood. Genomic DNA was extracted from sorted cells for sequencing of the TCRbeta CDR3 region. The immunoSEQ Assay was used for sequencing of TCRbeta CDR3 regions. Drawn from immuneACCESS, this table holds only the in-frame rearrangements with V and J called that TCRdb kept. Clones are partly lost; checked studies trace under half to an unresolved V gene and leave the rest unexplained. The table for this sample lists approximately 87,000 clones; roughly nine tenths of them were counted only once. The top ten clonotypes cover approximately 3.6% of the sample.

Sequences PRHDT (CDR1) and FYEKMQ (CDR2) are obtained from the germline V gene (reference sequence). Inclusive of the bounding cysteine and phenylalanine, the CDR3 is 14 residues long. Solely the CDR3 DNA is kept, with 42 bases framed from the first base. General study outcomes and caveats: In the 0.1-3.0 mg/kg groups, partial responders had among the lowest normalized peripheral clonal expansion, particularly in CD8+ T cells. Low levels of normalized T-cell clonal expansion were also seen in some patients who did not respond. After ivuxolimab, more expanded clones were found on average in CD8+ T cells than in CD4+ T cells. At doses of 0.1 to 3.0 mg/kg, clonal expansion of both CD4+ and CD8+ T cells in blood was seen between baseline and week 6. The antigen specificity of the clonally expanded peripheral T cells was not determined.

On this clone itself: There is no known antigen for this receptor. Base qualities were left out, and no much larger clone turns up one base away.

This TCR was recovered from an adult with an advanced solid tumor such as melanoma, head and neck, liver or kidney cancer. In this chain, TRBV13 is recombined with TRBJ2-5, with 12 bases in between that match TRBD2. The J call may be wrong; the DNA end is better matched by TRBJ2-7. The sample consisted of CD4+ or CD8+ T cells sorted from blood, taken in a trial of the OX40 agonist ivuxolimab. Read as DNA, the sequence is TGTGCCACCCTGAAACTAGCGGGAGGCCACGAGCAGTACTTC. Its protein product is CATLKLAGGHEQYF.